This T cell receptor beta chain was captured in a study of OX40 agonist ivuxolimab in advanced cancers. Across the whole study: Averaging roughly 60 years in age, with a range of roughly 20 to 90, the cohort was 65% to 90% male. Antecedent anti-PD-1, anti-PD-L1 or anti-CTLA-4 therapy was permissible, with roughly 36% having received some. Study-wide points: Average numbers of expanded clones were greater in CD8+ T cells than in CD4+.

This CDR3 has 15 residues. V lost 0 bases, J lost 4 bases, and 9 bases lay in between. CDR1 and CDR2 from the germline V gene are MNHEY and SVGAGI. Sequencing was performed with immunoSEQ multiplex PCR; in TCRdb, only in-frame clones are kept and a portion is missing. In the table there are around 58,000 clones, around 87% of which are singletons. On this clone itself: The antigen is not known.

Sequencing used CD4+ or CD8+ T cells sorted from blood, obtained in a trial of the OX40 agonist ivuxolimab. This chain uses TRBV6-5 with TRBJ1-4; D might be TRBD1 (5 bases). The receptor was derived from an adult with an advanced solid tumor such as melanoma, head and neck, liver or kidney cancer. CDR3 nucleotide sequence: TGTGCCAGCAGTTACTCGAGGGGTGATAATGAAAAACTGTTTTTT. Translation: CASSYSRGDNEKLFF.